This T cell receptor (beta chain) originates from a study of shared clonotypes between healthy human individuals. Overall study findings and caveats: Sampling covered blood only; tissue repertoires likely differ. Naive subsets usually exceeded memory subsets in estimated richness.

With respect to this clone: Its antigen is not known.

CD45RO-negative, CCR7-positively selected cells formed the naive CD8 fraction, excluding terminally differentiated effector memory CD45RA+ cells. CDR1 MDHEN and CDR2 SYDVKM come from the germline V gene. The CDR3 has 16 residues. Germline trimming cut 5 bases from V and 1 base from J; bases unmatched to any gene: 7. Clones were read by immunoSEQ multiplex PCR, and TCRdb kept only the in-frame ones, dropping some. The profile shows roughly 2,000,000 clones, 93% of them singletons. The sequence was obtained from a man aged 18 to 30 in good health. Some clones in this sample may be carry-over from other donors' samples. The specimen sequenced was naive CD8+ T cells from PBMCs. V and J are TRBV28 and TRBJ2-3; the match to TRBD2 covers 9 bases. CDR3 amino acids: CASSPIAGAGTDTQYF. Written as DNA, the CDR3 is TGTGCCAGCAGTCCCATAGCGGGAGCCGGCACAGATACGCAGTATTTT.